This T cell receptor (beta chain) was recovered during a study of shared clonotypes between healthy human individuals. Study at large: The people who gave samples were a couple of women and a few men aged 18 to 49.

Profiling relied on immunoSEQ multiplex PCR, and the TCRdb table lists in-frame clones only, not all of them. Here the sample spans just over 2,000,000 clones, approximately 95% being singletons. V shed 6 bases and J shed 4 bases, with 7 bases lying between them. The CDR3 sequence is 12 residues long. The V gene's germline CDR1 is MNHNY and CDR2 SVGAGI (reference sequence). The genes are TRBV6-6 and TRBJ2-1; D not resolved. The TCR was taken from a man younger than 30 in good health. The sequenced sample consisted of naive CD4+ T cells sorted from blood. The subset: CD45RA+ positively selected. The chain's CDR3 is CASSPEYNEQFF. The DNA for the CDR3 is TGTGCCAGCAGCCCGGAATACAATGAGCAGTTCTTC.